A selection of T cell receptor beta chains follows, all from one sample in a study of CD8 T cells in ankylosing spondylitis. A single record per CDR3 protein comes from TCRdb applying MiXCR to the 5' RACE reads. The sample consists of about 840,000 distinct CDR3 sequences, 12% of them appearing once. Sequencing was performed on blood, either unsorted or a sorted T cell fraction (not recorded which). The receptors were gathered from a male donor with ankylosing spondylitis. Both conserved end residues are part of each CDR3. Each record gives: clone size, J gene, D gene, V gene, CDR3 protein, CDR3 DNA. D genes are given only for firm matches. Clone size is shown for a subset of rows, as once, few, many or a class of expanded clone.

>few|TRBJ1-2|NA|TRBV4-3
CASSRGQGGTYGGYTF
TGCGCCAGCAGCCGGGGACAAGGGGGGACCTATGGTGGCTACACCTTC
>few|TRBJ2-3|NA|TRBV5-1
CASSSFLSDDTQYF
TGCGCCAGCAGTTCTTTTCTCTCGGACGATACGCAGTATTTT
>NA|TRBJ2-7|TRBD1|TRBV20-1
CSAPRAGTGGGEQYF
TGCAGTGCTCCACGAGCCGGGACAGGGGGCGGAGAGCAGTACTTC
>NA|TRBJ2-7|NA|TRBV10-3
CAISAPRQGRGSYEQYF
TGTGCCATCAGCGCCCCCAGACAGGGGAGGGGTTCCTACGAGCAGTACTTC
>NA|TRBJ2-7|TRBD1|TRBV7-6
CASSERGTGAYEQYF
TGTGCCAGCAGCGAGAGGGGGACAGGGGCCTACGAGCAGTACTTC
>NA|TRBJ1-1|NA|TRBV29-1
CSVEAHTEAFF
TGCAGCGTTGAAGCCCACACTGAAGCTTTCTTT
>NA|TRBJ2-7|NA|TRBV20-1
CSASVRSDEQYF
TGCAGTGCTAGTGTCAGATCCGACGAGCAGTACTTC
>NA|TRBJ2-7|NA|TRBV18
CASSSPGHYEQYF
TGTGCCAGCTCATCGCCCGGGCACTACGAGCAGTACTTC
>few|TRBJ2-3|NA|TRBV4-3
CASSQDESALDTQYF
TGCGCCAGCAGCCAAGATGAGAGTGCTTTGGATACGCAGTATTTT
>few|TRBJ2-1|TRBD2|TRBV24-1
CATSDSTSGRVYNEQFF
TGTGCCACCAGTGACTCGACTAGCGGGAGGGTCTACAATGAGCAGTTCTTC
>NA|TRBJ2-7|TRBD1|TRBV7-6
CASSHRDRGIYEQYF
TGTGCCAGCAGCCACCGGGACAGGGGGATTTACGAGCAGTACTTC
>many|TRBJ1-1|NA|TRBV7-9
CASSLTQSTEAFF
TGTGCCAGCAGCCTGACGCAATCCACTGAAGCTTTCTTT
>NA|TRBJ1-1|NA|TRBV3-1
CASSFRDTAEGEAFF
TGTGCCAGTTCCTTCCGGGACACTGCCGAAGGTGAAGCTTTCTTT
>few|TRBJ2-1|NA|TRBV27
CASSPPGGSEQFF
TGTGCCAGCAGTCCCCCTGGGGGGAGTGAGCAGTTCTTC
>few|TRBJ2-7|NA|TRBV5-1
CASRTTGTSSYEQYF
TGCGCCAGCAGGACGACCGGGACTTCCTCCTACGAGCAGTACTTC
>many|TRBJ2-2|TRBD2|TRBV12-3/TRBV12-4
CAERDTNTGELFF
TGTGCCGAGCGGGATACGAACACCGGGGAGCTGTTTTTT
>NA|TRBJ2-2|TRBD2|TRBV29-1
CSVGTSGSNGELFF
TGCAGCGTTGGGACTAGCGGGTCTAACGGGGAGCTGTTTTTT
>few|TRBJ2-3|NA|TRBV20-1
CSARDYKRSTDTQYF
TGCAGTGCTAGAGATTACAAGCGGAGCACAGATACGCAGTATTTT
>many|TRBJ1-5|NA|TRBV20-1
CSASAGAGQPQHF
TGCAGTGCTAGCGCCGGGGCCGGGCAGCCCCAGCATTTT
>few|TRBJ2-3|TRBD2|TRBV7-2
CASRSGYTDTQYF
TGTGCCAGCCGTAGCGGGTACACAGATACGCAGTATTTT
>many|TRBJ1-6|TRBD1|TRBV5-1
CASSLDPTGRNSPLHF
TGCGCCAGCAGCTTGGATCCGACAGGGAGGAATTCACCCCTCCACTTT
>few|TRBJ2-3|NA|TRBV9
CASSTRSLGTQYF
TGTGCCAGCAGCACCCGTTCACTGGGCACGCAGTATTTT
>once|TRBJ2-7|NA|TRBV7-7
CASSYTSRDTPYEQYF
TGTGCTAGCAGCTACACTAGCCGGGACACCCCATACGAGCAGTACTTC
>NA|TRBJ2-5|TRBD2|TRBV18
CASSPRAGARETQYF
TGTGCCAGCTCACCTCGGGCGGGAGCGCGAGAGACCCAGTACTTC
>few|TRBJ2-5|TRBD1|TRBV9
CASSPPGTGNGETQYF
TGTGCCAGCAGCCCACCCGGGACAGGGAATGGTGAGACCCAGTACTTC
>NA|TRBJ2-7|TRBD2|TRBV20-1
CSASGLAASYEQYF
TGCAGTGCCAGCGGACTAGCGGCTTCCTACGAGCAGTACTTC
>many|TRBJ1-6|NA|TRBV20-1
CSARVGSYNSPLHF
TGCAGTGCCCGAGTAGGTAGCTATAATTCACCCCTCCACTTT
>NA|TRBJ2-1|NA|TRBV12-3/TRBV12-4
CVDGTAAGEQFF
TGTGTAGACGGGACGGCCGCAGGTGAGCAGTTCTTC
>NA|TRBJ2-1|NA|TRBV6-2/TRBV6-3
CASSSLGYNEQFF
TGTGCCAGCAGTTCTCTGGGGTACAATGAGCAGTTCTTC
>NA|TRBJ2-5|TRBD1|TRBV10-3
CAITQTGGETQYF
TGTGCCATCACCCAGACAGGGGGGGAGACCCAGTACTTC
>many|TRBJ1-6|NA|TRBV20-1
CSAPRGQGSPLHF
TGCAGTGCACCCCGGGGGCAAGGATCACCCCTCCACTTT
>NA|TRBJ2-1|TRBD2|TRBV2
CASSEQLAGGNEQFF
TGTGCCAGCAGTGAACAGCTAGCGGGAGGGAATGAGCAGTTCTTC
>many|TRBJ2-1|NA|TRBV5-1
CASSLGQGQEFF
TGCGCCAGCAGCTTGGGTCAGGGACAAGAGTTCTTC
>many|TRBJ2-5|NA|TRBV20-1
CSARDPGKGMETQYF
TGCAGTGCTAGAGATCCCGGAAAAGGAATGGAGACCCAGTACTTC
>NA|TRBJ2-1|TRBD2|TRBV20-1
CSAMGGRASYNEQFF
TGCAGTGCTATGGGCGGGAGGGCCTCCTACAATGAGCAGTTCTTC
>few|TRBJ1-2|NA|TRBV11-2
CASRSGGRQTNYGYTF
TGTGCCAGCAGATCCGGGGGTCGACAGACTAACTATGGCTACACCTTC
>many|TRBJ1-1|NA|TRBV20-1
CSARVGDWIGEAFF
TGCAGTGCTAGAGTTGGGGACTGGATCGGTGAAGCTTTCTTT
>NA|TRBJ2-3|TRBD2|TRBV15
CATSKSGGSTDTQYF
TGTGCCACCAGTAAGAGCGGGGGTAGCACAGATACGCAGTATTTT
>few|TRBJ2-7|NA|TRBV6-1
CATRRVSSYEQYF
TGTGCCACAAGACGGGTTAGCTCCTACGAGCAGTACTTC
>NA|TRBJ2-2|NA|TRBV6-2/TRBV6-3
CASSYVSNTGELFF
TGTGCCAGCAGTTACGTGTCCAACACCGGGGAGCTGTTTTTT
>NA|TRBJ2-2|TRBD2|TRBV20-1
CSATTTSGYRAGELFF
TGCAGTGCTACGACCACTAGCGGGTACAGGGCCGGGGAGCTGTTTTTT
>NA|TRBJ1-1|NA|TRBV5-1
CASSFRTDTEAFF
TGCGCCAGCAGCTTTAGGACAGACACTGAAGCTTTCTTT
>NA|TRBJ1-6|NA|TRBV2
CASRYQGEPIHF
TGTGCCAGCAGGTATCAAGGGGAGCCGATCCACTTT
>few|TRBJ2-1|TRBD2|TRBV9
CASSASLAGQYNEQFF
TGTGCCAGCAGCGCCTCACTAGCGGGACAATACAATGAGCAGTTCTTC
>few|TRBJ1-1|NA|TRBV10-3
CAISERRQNTEAFF
TGTGCCATCAGTGAGAGGCGGCAGAACACTGAAGCTTTCTTT
>NA|TRBJ1-1|NA|TRBV20-1
CSATGVGTEAFF
TGCAGTGCTACAGGGGTCGGCACTGAAGCTTTCTTT
>many|TRBJ2-2|NA|TRBV12-3/TRBV12-4
CASSLEAGAGELFF
TGTGCCAGCAGTTTAGAAGCAGGGGCCGGGGAGCTGTTTTTT
>few|TRBJ2-3|NA|TRBV27
CASSDRRGDTQYF
TGTGCCAGCAGTGACCGCAGGGGAGATACGCAGTATTTT
>few|TRBJ2-7|TRBD2|TRBV4-2
CASSQDSTSGSGEQYF
TGTGCCAGCAGCCAAGATTCAACTAGCGGGAGTGGAGAGCAGTACTTC
>few|TRBJ2-1|NA|TRBV5-6
CASSLGADSGYNEQFF
TGTGCCAGCAGCTTGGGGGCGGACAGTGGCTACAATGAGCAGTTCTTC
>many|TRBJ2-7|TRBD1|TRBV5-1
CASSFRDRSYEQYF
TGCGCCAGCAGCTTCCGGGACAGGTCCTACGAGCAGTACTTC
>few|TRBJ1-1|NA|TRBV11-2
CASSIRGITEAFF
TGTGCCAGCAGCATAAGAGGGATAACTGAAGCTTTCTTT
>NA|TRBJ1-2|NA|TRBV3-1
CASSQVDSETYGYTF
TGTGCCAGCAGCCAAGTTGACAGCGAGACTTATGGCTACACCTTC
>few|TRBJ1-4|NA|TRBV12-3/TRBV12-4
CASRTTPGVEKKLFF
TGTGCCAGCAGAACCACCCCGGGGGTGGAGAAAAAACTGTTTTTT
>many|TRBJ2-2|NA|TRBV9
CASSVRGTGELFF
TGTGCCAGCAGCGTACGGGGCACCGGGGAGCTGTTTTTT
>few|TRBJ2-7|NA|TRBV7-2
CASSPAKGGEQYF
TGTGCCAGCAGCCCAGCCAAGGGTGGCGAGCAGTACTTC
>many|TRBJ2-3|TRBD2|TRBV10-3
CAISASGSTDTQYF
TGTGCCATCAGTGCTAGCGGCAGCACAGATACGCAGTATTTT
>many|TRBJ2-2|TRBD1|TRBV27
CASNRGDRVDTGELFF
TGTGCCAGCAACAGGGGTGACAGGGTCGACACCGGGGAGCTGTTTTTT
>many|TRBJ2-3|NA|TRBV4-3
CASSQDMTSTDTQYF
TGCGCCAGCAGCCAAGACATGACTAGCACAGATACGCAGTATTTT
>NA|TRBJ2-7|TRBD1|TRBV7-2
CASSKTGTGAYEQYF
TGTGCCAGCAGCAAAACCGGGACAGGGGCCTACGAGCAGTACTTC